This is a list of T cell receptor beta chains from one sample in a study of T-cell memory formation after mild COVID-19. MiXCR, applied by TCRdb to the 5' RACE reads, yields one record per CDR3 protein. The table shows some 130,000 distinct CDR3 sequences, with about a sixth occurring only once. Material for sequencing was PBMCs or a T cell subset sorted from them (not recorded which). The origin of the receptors is a man aged 18 to 29 who had mild COVID-19 (a few samples of this study predate the infection). Cell type and time point are not known. The CDR3 runs from the conserved cysteine through the conserved F or W. The D gene is left open where the match is weak. Clone size appears in some rows only: once, few, many, or a class for an expanded clone.

D	V	J	size	DNA	CDR3
.	TRBV11-2	TRBJ2-5	many	TGTGCCAGCAGCTTAGATCTCGGAGGAGGGCAGACCCAGTACTTC	CASSLDLGGGQTQYF
.	TRBV6-2/TRBV6-3	TRBJ1-1	.	TGTGCCAGCAGTTACGCCCTTAGATCCGAAGCTTTCTTT	CASSYALRSEAFF
TRBD1	TRBV6-6	TRBJ1-3	.	TGTGCCAGCAGTTACTTACAGGGGGCCGAAGGAAACACCATATATTTT	CASSYLQGAEGNTIYF
.	TRBV20-1	TRBJ1-6	few	TGCAGTGCCCGAGGCGGGTTATTAAATTCACCCCTCCACTTT	CSARGGLLNSPLHF
.	TRBV6-5	TRBJ1-5	few	TGTGCCAGCCGTCTAGAAGGAAATCAGCCCCAGCATTTT	CASRLEGNQPQHF
.	TRBV6-5	TRBJ2-7	.	TGTGCCAGCAGTTACGGGTCCTCGAGCTCCTACGAGCAGTACTTC	CASSYGSSSSYEQYF
.	TRBV24-1	TRBJ1-4	few	TGTGCCACCCCCCCGAGGCTTCATGAAAAACTGTTTTTT	CATPPRLHEKLFF
.	TRBV4-1	TRBJ2-3	.	TGCGCCAGCAGCCAAGAGGGGGCCGGAGATACGCAGTATTTT	CASSQEGAGDTQYF
TRBD1	TRBV6-2/TRBV6-3	TRBJ1-2	.	TGTGCCAGCACTCATCGGGGACAGGGGTATGGCTACACCTTC	CASTHRGQGYGYTF
.	TRBV5-6	TRBJ2-2	.	TGTGCCAGCAGCTTGTTCGGGAACACCGGGGAGCTGTTTTTT	CASSLFGNTGELFF
TRBD1	TRBV18	TRBJ2-3	.	TGTGCCAGCTCACCTCAGTTCGGACAGGGTGCCGCAGATACGCAGTATTTT	CASSPQFGQGAADTQYF
TRBD1	TRBV4-1	TRBJ1-5	.	TGCGCCAGCAGCCAAGGACAGGGGGGTGAGCCCCAGCATTTT	CASSQGQGGEPQHF
.	TRBV10-3	TRBJ2-3	.	TGTGCCATCAGCACTGTCCCAGATACGCAGTATTTT	CAISTVPDTQYF
.	TRBV5-4	TRBJ2-1	.	TGTGCCAGCAGGTCCCTGGAGGGGGGCTACAATGAGCAGTTCTTC	CASRSLEGGYNEQFF
.	TRBV7-9	TRBJ1-6	.	TGTGCCAGCAGCTTATCCACCGGGACTTCACCCCTCCACTTT	CASSLSTGTSPLHF
.	TRBV29-1	TRBJ2-5	.	TGCAGCGCCACGAGCCCCTGGGAGACCCAGTACTTC	CSATSPWETQYF
.	TRBV28	TRBJ2-1	.	TGTGCCAGCATTTCAAGCCTGGGGAGGGGGCCTTCCAATGAGCAGTTCTTC	CASISSLGRGPSNEQFF
.	TRBV12-3/TRBV12-4	TRBJ2-5	many	TGTGCTAGCAGCTTAGGGGGGACCCAGTACTTC	CASSLGGTQYF
.	TRBV12-3/TRBV12-4	TRBJ2-2	.	TGTGCCAGCAGTTTCCGAGGGGGGGCGTTCACCGGGGAGCTGTTTTTT	CASSFRGGAFTGELFF
.	TRBV12-3/TRBV12-4	TRBJ2-7	.	TGTGCCAGCAGTTTCGACACCCGCTACGAGCAGTACTTC	CASSFDTRYEQYF
TRBD1	TRBV19	TRBJ1-4	few	TGTGCCAGTAGTAACACAGGGGTCGAGGAAAAACTGTTTTTT	CASSNTGVEEKLFF
.	TRBV4-3	TRBJ1-1	many	TGCGCCAGCAGCCAAGATCTCGGGAACACTGAAGCTTTCTTT	CASSQDLGNTEAFF
.	TRBV20-1	TRBJ2-1	.	TGCAGTGCTAGAGATCTCGCGGGGGCTTCCAATGAGCAGTTCTTC	CSARDLAGASNEQFF
.	TRBV3-1	TRBJ1-6	few	TGTGCCAGCAGCCAAAGGGGGGACACGAATTCACCCCTCCACTTT	CASSQRGDTNSPLHF
.	TRBV28	TRBJ1-6	few	TGTGCCAGCAGTATACTCACAAATTCACCCCTCCACTTT	CASSILTNSPLHF
.	TRBV5-1	TRBJ2-7	few	TGCGCCAGCAGCTTGCAAGTAGGGGGCTACGAGCAGTACTTC	CASSLQVGGYEQYF
TRBD1	TRBV7-2	TRBJ1-4	few	TGTGCCAGCAGCTTCCAGGGGGGCGGTAATGAAAAACTGTTTTTT	CASSFQGGGNEKLFF
TRBD1	TRBV5-1	TRBJ1-6	few	TGCGCCAGCACGGGACAGGGGCTTTCGAATTCACCCCTCCACTTT	CASTGQGLSNSPLHF
TRBD1	TRBV18	TRBJ2-7	few	TGTGCCAGCTCAGTCTCCGGGACAGGGGGCGAGCAGTACTTC	CASSVSGTGGEQYF
.	TRBV7-8	TRBJ1-4	few	TGTGCCAGCAGTTCCTCCGGGGACGAAAAACTGTTTTTT	CASSSSGDEKLFF
TRBD2	TRBV29-1	TRBJ2-3	few	TGCAGCGTGCAGACTAGCGGGGGCCCTGTGGATACGCAGTATTTT	CSVQTSGGPVDTQYF
TRBD2	TRBV7-2	TRBJ2-5	many	TGTGCCAGCAGCTTAGGCGGTGCTAGCGGGGCCCCTCGGGAGACCCAGTACTTC	CASSLGGASGAPRETQYF
.	TRBV5-1	TRBJ2-5	.	TGCGCCAGCAGGTTGGCCCAACAAGAGACCCAGTACTTC	CASRLAQQETQYF
TRBD2	TRBV4-2	TRBJ2-5	few	TGTGCCAGCAGCCCGGAGCGGGGGGGGATAACCCAAGAGACCCAGTACTTC	CASSPERGGITQETQYF
.	TRBV5-1	TRBJ2-1	.	TGCGCCAGCAGCTTGGTACAGAGCTCCTACAATGAGCAGTTCTTC	CASSLVQSSYNEQFF